The 13 T cell receptor beta chains listed next were all sequenced from one sample in a study of T cell responses to AZD1222 COVID-19 vaccine. TCRdb's table, derived via immunoSEQ multiplex PCR, lists solely in-frame clones and lacks some. The sample records 150,000 to 200,000 clones, around 94% being singletons. The source was peripheral blood, collected 28 days after the second AZD1222 dose. These TCRs come from an adult who received the AZD1222 COVID-19 vaccine.

V and J are TRBV25-1 and TRBJ1-6; the D is unclear. Germline CDR1 and CDR2: MGHDK and SYGVNS. V lost 7 bases and J lost 0, with 19 bases in between. The CDR3 is 18 amino acids. The CDR3 loop reads CASNYTIPQSSYNSPLHF. The DNA for the CDR3 is TGTGCCAGCAATTACACGATACCCCAGAGCTCCTATAATTCACCCCTCCACTTT.

V usage is TRBV5-4 and J usage is TRBJ2-5; D not certain. The V end lost 3 bases, the J end lost 2 bases, and 2 bases lay between the germline ends. Looked up from germline, CDR1 is SGHNT and CDR2 is YYREEE (reference sequence). This CDR3 has 11 amino acids. The CDR3 nucleotides read TGTGCCAGCAGCTGGCAAGAGACCCAGTACTTC. Translated, it gives CASSWQETQYF.

This rearrangement joins TRBV19 to TRBJ2-3, with D unresolved. Deletions cut 4 bases from V and 5 bases from J, with 10 bases between. Germline V gene sequence: CDR1 LNHDA, CDR2 SQIVND (reference sequence). CDR3 length equals 13 residues. In DNA form, the CDR3 reads TGTGCCAGTAGTACCCCTTTCCGAGATACGCAGTATTTT. Its translation is CASSTPFRDTQYF.

The genes are TRBV7-9 and TRBJ2-7; possibly TRBD2 for D (5 bases). There are 16 residues in the CDR3. Germline-derived CDR1 and CDR2 are SEHNR and FQNEAQ (reference sequence). Trimming took 1 base from V and 5 from J, leaving 18 bases between them. This CDR3 is CASSLEAVPSPHEQYF. DNA of the CDR3: TGTGCCAGCAGCTTAGAAGCGGTTCCCAGCCCCCACGAGCAGTACTTC.

CDR3 protein: CASRKGGGQNYGYTF. The CDR3 DNA reads as TGTGCCAGCAGGAAGGGGGGGGGACAGAACTATGGCTACACCTTC. The rearrangement joins TRBV6-5 to TRBJ1-2; 7 nucleotides line up with TRBD1. J lost 2 bases, V lost 6 bases, and 9 bases had no gene match. CDR1 MNHEY and CDR2 SVGAGI come from the germline V gene. This CDR3 comprises 15 residues.

Only one count was recorded for this clone. The gene calls are TRBV5-1 and TRBJ1-2; 7 bases match TRBD1. Per germline, CDR1 SGHRS and CDR2 YFSETQ. After removal of 3 bases from V and 8 bases from J, the junction contained 10 bases not matched to a gene. The CDR3 has 14 residues. The CDR3 bases are TGCGCCAGCAGCTCAGTAGACAGGGTAGGCGGCTACACCTTC. Translation: CASSSVDRVGGYTF.

Here the CDR3 DNA reads TGTGCCAGCAGTCCGACCGGGACTACCAATGAGCAGTTCTTC. Protein: CASSPTGTTNEQFF. The chain has TRBV6-6 and TRBJ2-1; TRBD2 matches 7 bases. Germline V lookup: CDR1 MNHNY, CDR2 SVGAGI (reference sequence). The CDR3 is made up of 14 amino acids. V lost 5 bases, J lost 6 bases, and 7 bases stayed unmatched.

CDR3 DNA: TGTGCCAGCTCACCCCCGAGCAACAGGGACAACGAGCAGTACTTC. Amino acid sequence: CASSPPSNRDNEQYF. The chain combines TRBV18 with TRBJ2-7; tentatively, D is TRBD1 (6 bases). The CDR3 length is 15 residues. V was pared by 3 bases and J by 5 bases, with 17 bases between. Germline-derived CDR1 and CDR2 are KGHSH and LQKENI.

This CDR3 reads CATSDPEGGTEAFF. The CDR3 nucleotides read TGTGCCACCAGTGATCCCGAGGGGGGCACTGAAGCTTTCTTT. The chain couples TRBV24-1 to TRBJ1-1, with D possibly matching TRBD1 (6 bases). V lost 3 bases to trimming and J lost 4 bases, with 11 bases between them. There are 14 residues in the CDR3. CDR1 and CDR2 from the germline V gene are KGHDR and SFDVKD.

The chain is built from TRBV21-1 and TRBJ1-5. TRBV21-1 corresponds to a pseudogene. The CDR3 extends over 13 amino acids. CDR3 sequence: CASSSRGNQPQHF. In DNA form, the CDR3 reads TGTGCCAGCAGCTCTAGAGGCAATCAGCCCCAGCATTTT.

The CDR3 spells CAWKRALGTAFEQYF. The CDR3 DNA reads TGTGCCTGGAAAAGGGCCCTTGGGACCGCTTTTGAGCAGTACTTC. The chain is built from TRBV30 and TRBJ2-7; D is possibly TRBD1 or TRBD2 (5 bases each). Germline V gene sequence: CDR1 GTSNPN, CDR2 SVGIG (reference sequence). This CDR3 region has 15 residues. The V end was cut by 4 bases, the J end by 7 bases, with 23 bases between.

The chain links TRBV6-5 to TRBJ2-7, with a possible D match to TRBD2 (5 bases). The ends were cut back, 0 bases at V and 3 bases at J, with 15 bases in the middle. Looked up from germline, CDR1 is MNHEY and CDR2 is SVGAGI. The CDR3 loop spans 16 amino acids. The CDR3 bases are TGTGCCAGCAGTTACTCGTCTATAGCGTTCCGCTACGAGCAGTACTTC. This codes for CASSYSSIAFRYEQYF.

The chain has TRBV5-8 and TRBJ1-1, with D tentatively TRBD1 (6 bases). V was pared by 3 bases and J by 0 bases, with 12 bases between. This CDR3 has 15 amino acids. Germline V gene sequence: CDR1 SGHTS, CDR2 YDEGEE. CDR3 protein: CASSSITGLNTEAFF. DNA of the CDR3: TGTGCCAGCAGCTCAATTACAGGGCTGAACACTGAAGCTTTCTTT.